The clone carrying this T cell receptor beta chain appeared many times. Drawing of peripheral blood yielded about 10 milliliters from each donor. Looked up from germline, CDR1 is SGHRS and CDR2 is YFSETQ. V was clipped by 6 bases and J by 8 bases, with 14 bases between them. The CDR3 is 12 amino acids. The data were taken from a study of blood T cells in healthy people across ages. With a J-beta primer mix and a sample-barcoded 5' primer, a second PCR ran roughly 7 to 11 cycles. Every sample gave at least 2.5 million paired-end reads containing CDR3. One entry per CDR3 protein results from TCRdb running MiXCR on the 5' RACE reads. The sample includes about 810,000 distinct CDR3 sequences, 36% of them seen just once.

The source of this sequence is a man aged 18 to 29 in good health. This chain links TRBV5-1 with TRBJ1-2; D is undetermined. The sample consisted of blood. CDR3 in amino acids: CASTTSTGGYTF. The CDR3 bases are TGCGCCAGCACGACTTCGACGGGGGGCTACACCTTC.